Detailed here is one TCR beta chain. This clonotype was picked up many times. No cognate antigen has been identified for it. Per-nucleotide qualities are absent, and no much larger clonotype sits a single base away. The time point label here, explained by the study, means: day 60 (about 2 months) after transplantation. In the paper's terms, the treatment or condition label means: allogeneic hematopoietic cell transplantation with graft depleted of TCRalphabeta T cells and CD19 B cells. TCRalphabeta/CD19-depleted allogeneic hematopoietic cell grafts were given to the transplant recipients, all of whom were children. These data originate in a study of T-cell reconstitution after alpha-beta-depleted transplantation in children listed by TCRdb under 2016. Turning to the overall study: The study quantitatively tracked T-cell immune reconstitution after TCRalphabeta/CD19-depleted allogeneic hematopoietic cell transplantation in children using TCR repertoire profiling. The study at large found these results: The apparently early alphabetaT-cell count recovery about two months after transplant was reportedly dependent on only several hundred rapidly expanded clones derived from non-depleted graft cells. In some patients, the high TCRbeta diversity seen at day 60 was put down to recipient T cells and intrathymic progenitors that had survived conditioning. The frequencies of hyperexpanded clones fell over the following months, and after one year, T-cell counts and TCRbeta diversity were mostly attributed to newly produced T cells.

The CDR3 sequence holds 16 residues, the cysteine and phenylalanine included. Only CDR3 DNA remains: 48 bases, in frame from the first base. V loses 5 bases, J loses 1 base, and the germline ends lie 17 bases apart. Library preparation was by PCR. TCRdb records Illumina HiSeq 2500 as the sequencer. TCR library preparation used molecular barcoding, with unique molecular identifiers applied to normalize quantification of the TCRbeta repertoire. TCRdb's own reprocessing of the public reads used fastp at Q25 and MiXCR and kept productive beta chains. Each entry is one CDR3 protein sequence, shown with its most common DNA and genes. Counted in this sample were 30,000 to 40,000 distinct CDR3 sequences; 5.5% to 7% of them appeared once. Under 30% of the sample is in the top ten clones.

This receptor was taken from a child younger than two who had a stem cell transplant for acute myeloid leukemia, so the T cells may come from the graft donor. Sequencing used peripheral blood, obtained 60 days after TCRalphabeta/CD19-depleted stem cell transplant. The V gene is TRBV12-3 or TRBV12-4 and the J gene is TRBJ1-1; the D gene lacks a confident call. The nucleotide sequence is given as TGTGCCAGCAGTCCCTACGGAGGCCCAAAGAACACTGAAGCTTTCTTT. Translated, it gives CASSPYGGPKNTEAFF.